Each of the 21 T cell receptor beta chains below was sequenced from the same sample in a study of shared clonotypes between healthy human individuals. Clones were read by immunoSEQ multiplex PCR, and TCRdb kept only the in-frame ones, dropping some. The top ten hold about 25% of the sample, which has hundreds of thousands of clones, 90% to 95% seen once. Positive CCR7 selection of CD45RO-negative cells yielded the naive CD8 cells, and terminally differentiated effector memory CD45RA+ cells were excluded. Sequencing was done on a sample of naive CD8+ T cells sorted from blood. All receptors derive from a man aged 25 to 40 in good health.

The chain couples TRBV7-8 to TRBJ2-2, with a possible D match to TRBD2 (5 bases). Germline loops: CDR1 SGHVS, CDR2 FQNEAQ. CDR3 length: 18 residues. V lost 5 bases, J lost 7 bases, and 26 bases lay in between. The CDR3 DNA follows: TGTGCCAGCAGCCGTGCGCCGCGCGGGCCCCGGTGGGGCGGGGAGCTGTTTTTT. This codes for CASSRAPRGPRWGGELFF. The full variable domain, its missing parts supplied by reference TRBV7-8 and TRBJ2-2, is GAGVSQSPRYKVAKRGQDVALRCDPISGHVSLFWYQQALGQGPEFLTYFQNEAQLDKSGLPSDRFFAERPEGSVSTLKIQRTQQEDSAVYLCASSRAPRGPRWGGELFFGEGSRLTVL.

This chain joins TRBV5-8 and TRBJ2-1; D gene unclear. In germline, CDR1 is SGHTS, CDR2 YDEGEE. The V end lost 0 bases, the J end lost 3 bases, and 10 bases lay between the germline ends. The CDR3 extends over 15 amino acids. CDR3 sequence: CASSLVFSVYNEQFF. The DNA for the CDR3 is TGTGCCAGCAGCTTGGTATTTTCGGTCTACAATGAGCAGTTCTTC.

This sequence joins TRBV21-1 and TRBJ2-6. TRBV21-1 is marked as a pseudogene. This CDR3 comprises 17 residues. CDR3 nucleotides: TGTGCCAGCAACCGGGCCTCGGAATGCCCGGGGGCCAACGTCCTGACTTTC. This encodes CASNRASECPGANVLTF.

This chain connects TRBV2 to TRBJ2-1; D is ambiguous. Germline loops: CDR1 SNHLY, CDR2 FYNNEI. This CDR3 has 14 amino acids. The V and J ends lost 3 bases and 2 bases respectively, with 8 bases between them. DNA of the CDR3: TGTGCCAGCAGTGAGAGTGGGCCCTACAATGAGCAGTTCTTC. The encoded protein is CASSESGPYNEQFF.

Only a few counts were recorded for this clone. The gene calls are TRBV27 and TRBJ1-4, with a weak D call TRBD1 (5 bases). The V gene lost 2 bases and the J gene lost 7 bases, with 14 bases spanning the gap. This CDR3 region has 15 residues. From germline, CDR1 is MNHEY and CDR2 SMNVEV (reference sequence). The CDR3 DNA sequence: TGTGCCAGCAGTTTACTAGGGGAGAGCGGTGAAAAACTGTTTTTT. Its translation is CASSLLGESGEKLFF.

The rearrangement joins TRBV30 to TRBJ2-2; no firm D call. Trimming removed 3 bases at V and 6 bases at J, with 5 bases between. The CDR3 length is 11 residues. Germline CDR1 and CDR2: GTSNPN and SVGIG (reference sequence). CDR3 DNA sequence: TGTGCCTGGAGACTATCCGGGGAGCTGTTTTTT. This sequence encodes CAWRLSGELFF.

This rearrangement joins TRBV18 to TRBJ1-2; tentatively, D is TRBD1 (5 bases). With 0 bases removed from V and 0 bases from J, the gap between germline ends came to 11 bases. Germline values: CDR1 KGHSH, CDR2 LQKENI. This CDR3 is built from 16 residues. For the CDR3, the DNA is TGTGCCAGCTCACCACCGAGAGGGGACCCTAACTATGGCTACACCTTC. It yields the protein CASSPPRGDPNYGYTF. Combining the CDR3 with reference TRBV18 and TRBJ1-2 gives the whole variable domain NAGVMQNPRHLVRRRGQEARLRCSPMKGHSHVYWYRQLPEEGLKFMVYLQKENIIDESGMPKERFSAEFPKEGPSILRIQQVVRGDSAAYFCASSPPRGDPNYGYTFGSGTRLTVV.

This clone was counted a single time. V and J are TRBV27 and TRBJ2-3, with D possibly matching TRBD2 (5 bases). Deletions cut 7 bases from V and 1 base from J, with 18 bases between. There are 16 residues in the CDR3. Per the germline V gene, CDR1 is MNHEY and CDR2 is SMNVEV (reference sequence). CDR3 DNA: TGTGCCAGCACCCTTTCTGCGGGTGTAGGCACAGATACGCAGTATTTT. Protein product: CASTLSAGVGTDTQYF.

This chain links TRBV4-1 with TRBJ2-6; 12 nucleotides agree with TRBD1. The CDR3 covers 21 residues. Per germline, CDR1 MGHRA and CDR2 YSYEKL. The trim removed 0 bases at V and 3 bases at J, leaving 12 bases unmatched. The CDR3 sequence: CASSQDTTEGQGAYGANVLTF. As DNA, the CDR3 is TGCGCCAGCAGCCAAGATACGACGGAGGGACAGGGGGCATATGGGGCCAACGTCCTGACTTTC.

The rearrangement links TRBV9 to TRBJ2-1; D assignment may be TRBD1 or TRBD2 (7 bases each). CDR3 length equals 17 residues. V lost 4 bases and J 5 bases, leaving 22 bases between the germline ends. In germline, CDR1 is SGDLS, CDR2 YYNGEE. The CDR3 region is CASSPGVGGDRNNEQFF. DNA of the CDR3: TGTGCCAGCAGCCCAGGGGTGGGAGGGGACAGAAACAATGAGCAGTTCTTC.

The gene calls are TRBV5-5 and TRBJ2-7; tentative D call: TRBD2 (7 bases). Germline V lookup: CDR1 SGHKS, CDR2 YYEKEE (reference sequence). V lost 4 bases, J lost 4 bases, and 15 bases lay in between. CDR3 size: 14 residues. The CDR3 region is CASSHPGGRYEQYF. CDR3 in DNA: TGTGCCAGCAGCCACCCGGGGGGCCGTTACGAGCAGTACTTC.

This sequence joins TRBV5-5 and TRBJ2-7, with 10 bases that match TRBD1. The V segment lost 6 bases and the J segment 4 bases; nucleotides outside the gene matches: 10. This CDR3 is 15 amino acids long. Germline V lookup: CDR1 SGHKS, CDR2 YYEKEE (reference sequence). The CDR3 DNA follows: TGTGCCAGCACCTACCTAGGGACAGGGGTTTACGAGCAGTACTTC. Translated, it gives CASTYLGTGVYEQYF.

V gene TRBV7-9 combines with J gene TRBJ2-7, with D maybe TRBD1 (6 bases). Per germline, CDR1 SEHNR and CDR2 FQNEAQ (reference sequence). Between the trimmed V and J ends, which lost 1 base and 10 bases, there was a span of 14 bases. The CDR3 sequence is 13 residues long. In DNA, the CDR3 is TGTGCCAGCAGCTTAGAAGGGGGTGGCATCCAGTACTTC. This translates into CASSLEGGGIQYF. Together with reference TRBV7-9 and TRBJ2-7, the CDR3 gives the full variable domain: DTGVSQNPRHKITKRGQNVTFRCDPISEHNRLYWYRQTLGQGPEFLTYFQNEAQLEKSRLLSDRFSAERPKGSFSTLEIQRTEQGDSAMYLCASSLEGGGIQYFGPGTRLTVT.

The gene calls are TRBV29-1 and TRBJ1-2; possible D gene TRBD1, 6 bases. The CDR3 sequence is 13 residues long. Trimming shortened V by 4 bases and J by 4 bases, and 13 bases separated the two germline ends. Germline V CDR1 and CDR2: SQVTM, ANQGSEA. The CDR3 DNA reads TGCAGCGTTGTGGGGGGGCTCGGCTATGGCTACACCTTC. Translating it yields CSVVGGLGYGYTF. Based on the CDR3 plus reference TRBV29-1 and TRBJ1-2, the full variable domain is SAVISQKPSRDICQRGTSLTIQCQVDSQVTMMFWYRQQPGQSLTLIATANQGSEATYESGFVIDKFPISRPNLTFSTLTVSNMSPEDSSIYLCSVVGGLGYGYTFGSGTRLTVV.

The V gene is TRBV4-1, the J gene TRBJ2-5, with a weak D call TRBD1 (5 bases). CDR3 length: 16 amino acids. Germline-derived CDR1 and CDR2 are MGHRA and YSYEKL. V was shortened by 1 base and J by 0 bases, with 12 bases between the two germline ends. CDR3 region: CASSQVSGPHQETQYF. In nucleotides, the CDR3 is TGCGCCAGCAGCCAAGTGTCAGGGCCCCACCAAGAGACCCAGTACTTC.

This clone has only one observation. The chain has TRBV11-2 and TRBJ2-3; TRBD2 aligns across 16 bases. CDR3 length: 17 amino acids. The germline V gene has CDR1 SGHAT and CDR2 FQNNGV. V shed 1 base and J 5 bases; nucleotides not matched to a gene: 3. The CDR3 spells CASSLGGTSGREDTQYF. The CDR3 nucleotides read TGTGCCAGCAGCTTAGGAGGGACTAGCGGGAGGGAAGATACGCAGTATTTT.

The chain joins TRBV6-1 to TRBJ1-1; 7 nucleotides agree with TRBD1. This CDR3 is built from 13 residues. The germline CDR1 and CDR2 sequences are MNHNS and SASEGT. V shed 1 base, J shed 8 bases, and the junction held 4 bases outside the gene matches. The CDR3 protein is CASSEDRGREAFF. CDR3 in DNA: TGTGCCAGCAGTGAAGACAGGGGCCGAGAAGCTTTCTTT.

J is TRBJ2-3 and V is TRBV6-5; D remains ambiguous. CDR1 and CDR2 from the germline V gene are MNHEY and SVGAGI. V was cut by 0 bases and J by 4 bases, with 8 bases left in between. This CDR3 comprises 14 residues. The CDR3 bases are TGTGCCAGCAGTTACTCGATCCGGGCAGATACGCAGTATTTT. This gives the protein CASSYSIRADTQYF.

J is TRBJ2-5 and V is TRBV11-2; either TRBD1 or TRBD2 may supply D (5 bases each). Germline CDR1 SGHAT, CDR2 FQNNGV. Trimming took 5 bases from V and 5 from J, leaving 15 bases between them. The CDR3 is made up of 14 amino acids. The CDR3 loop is CASSEMRGFETQYF. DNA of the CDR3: TGTGCCAGCAGCGAGATGAGGGGTTTCGAGACCCAGTACTTC. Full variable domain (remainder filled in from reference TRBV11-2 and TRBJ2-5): EAGVAQSPRYKIIEKRQSVAFWCNPISGHATLYWYQQILGQGPKLLIQFQNNGVVDDSQLPKDRFSAERLKGVDSTLKIQPAKLEDSAVYLCASSEMRGFETQYFGPGTRLLVL.

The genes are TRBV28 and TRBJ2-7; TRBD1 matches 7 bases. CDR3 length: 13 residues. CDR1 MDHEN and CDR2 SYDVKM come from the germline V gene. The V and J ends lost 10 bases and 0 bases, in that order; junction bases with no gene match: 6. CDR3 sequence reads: CAIAGTVSYEQYF. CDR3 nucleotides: TGTGCCATCGCCGGGACAGTCTCCTACGAGCAGTACTTC.

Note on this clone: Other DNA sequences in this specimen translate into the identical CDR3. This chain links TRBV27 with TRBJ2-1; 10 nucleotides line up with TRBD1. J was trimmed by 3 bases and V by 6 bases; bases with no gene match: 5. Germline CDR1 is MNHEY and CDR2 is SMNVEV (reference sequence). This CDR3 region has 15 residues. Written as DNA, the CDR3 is TGTGCCAGCAGCTCCGGGACAGGGGTCTACAATGAGCAGTTCTTC. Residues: CASSSGTGVYNEQFF.